What follows are 11 T cell receptor beta chains derived from one specimen sequenced in a study of T cell changes during pregnancy in multiple sclerosis. Method: immunoSEQ multiplex PCR; TCRdb's copy keeps in-frame clones and lacks some. The sample shows almost 50,000 clones, about 91% of them seen only once. The sequenced sample was CD8+ T cells from peripheral blood mononuclear cells, obtained after pregnancy. Receptors originate from a female donor with multiple sclerosis, enrolled in a pregnancy study.

J is TRBJ1-6 and V is TRBV27; 7 bases are shared with TRBD1. The germline V gene has CDR1 MNHEY and CDR2 SMNVEV (reference sequence). Losses at the gene ends were 6 bases for V and 7 bases for J; bases not matched to a gene: 6. The CDR3 contains 14 residues. In DNA form, the CDR3 reads TGTGCCAGCAGAACCGGACAGGCGAATTCACCCCTCCACTTT. Translating it yields CASRTGQANSPLHF.

The V and J genes are TRBV7-8 and TRBJ2-3; the match to TRBD2 covers 9 bases. Germline-derived CDR1 and CDR2 are SGHVS and FQNEAQ. The CDR3 sequence is 18 residues long. Germline trimming cut 4 bases from V and 4 bases from J; bases unmatched to any gene: 15. CDR3 region: CASSSGALRGGASDTQYF. In nucleotides, the CDR3 is TGTGCCAGCAGCTCAGGGGCCTTGCGCGGGGGGGCCTCAGATACGCAGTATTTT.

The V and J genes are TRBV13 and TRBJ2-1, with D maybe TRBD1 (6 bases). The CDR3 has 16 amino acids. Germline V gene lookup returns CDR1 PRHDT and CDR2 FYEKMQ (reference sequence). Trimming cost V 3 bases and J 0 bases, with 12 bases left between them. CDR3 DNA sequence: TGTGCCAGCAGCTTTGGCAGGGGCAGCTCCTACAATGAGCAGTTCTTC. This translates into CASSFGRGSSYNEQFF.

The chain recombines TRBV5-6 with TRBJ2-1; 15 bases are shared with TRBD2. The CDR3 totals 16 residues. Losses at the gene ends were 5 bases for V and 8 bases for J; bases not matched to a gene: 8. The V gene's germline CDR1 is SGHDT and CDR2 YYEEEE. CDR3 sequence reads: CASSSGLAGGPDEQFF. CDR3 DNA: TGTGCCAGCAGTTCCGGACTAGCGGGGGGGCCGGATGAGCAGTTCTTC.

The gene calls are TRBV7-9 and TRBJ2-5, with D perhaps matching TRBD2 (6 bases). Trimming took off 4 bases at V and 7 bases at J, with 22 bases between the two ends. The germline V gene has CDR1 SEHNR and CDR2 FQNEAQ (reference sequence). CDR3 length: 16 residues. The CDR3 DNA follows: TGTGCCAGCAGCTCCCACATCGGAGGGACCGAGGGGACCCAGTACTTC. Its protein product is CASSSHIGGTEGTQYF.

Written as DNA, the CDR3 is TGTGCCAGCAGCGGACAGGGCCGGAATTCACCCCTCCACTTT. This encodes CASSGQGRNSPLHF. The rearrangement joins TRBV9 to TRBJ1-6; 7 nucleotides align to TRBD1. Trimming cost V 3 bases and J 7 bases; bases outside gene matches: 4. This CDR3 is 14 amino acids long. Germline V gene lookup returns CDR1 SGDLS and CDR2 YYNGEE.

The V call is TRBV5-1, the J call TRBJ2-2, with D hard to call. This CDR3 is built from 12 residues. Germline assignment: CDR1 SGHRS and CDR2 YFSETQ. V was trimmed by 5 bases and J by 4 bases, leaving 6 bases between them. The CDR3 is CASRSGTGELFF. CDR3 in DNA: TGCGCCAGCAGATCCGGCACCGGGGAGCTGTTTTTT. The full variable domain, with the rest looked up from reference TRBV5-1 and TRBJ2-2, is KAGVTQTPRYLIKTRGQQVTLSCSPISGHRSVSWYQQTPGQGLQFLFEYFSETQRNKGNFPGRFSGRQFSNSRSEMNVSTLELGDSALYLCASRSGTGELFFGEGSRLTVL.

This clone was counted a few times. The genes are TRBV6-4 and TRBJ2-1, with TRBD2 as a possible D gene (5 bases). The ends were cut back, 4 bases at V and 9 bases at J, with 16 bases in the middle. This CDR3 region has 14 residues. Germline CDR1 and CDR2: MRHNA and SNTAGT. Here the CDR3 DNA reads TGTGCCAGCAGTGGTGGTCCTGAGGGCTCTGAGCAGTTCTTC. It encodes CASSGGPEGSEQFF.

The chain couples TRBV5-1 to TRBJ2-7, with 9 positions matching TRBD1. CDR3 length: 17 amino acids. Trimming removed 4 bases from V and 5 bases from J; junction bases left unmatched: 16. Germline V gives CDR1 SGHRS, CDR2 YFSETQ. The CDR3 coding sequence is TGCGCCAGCAGCCGGCCCCCACCGAACAGGGGGCCCCACGAGCAGTACTTC. Residues: CASSRPPPNRGPHEQYF. Supplemented by reference TRBV5-1 and TRBJ2-7, the full variable domain reads KAGVTQTPRYLIKTRGQQVTLSCSPISGHRSVSWYQQTPGQGLQFLFEYFSETQRNKGNFPGRFSGRQFSNSRSEMNVSTLELGDSALYLCASSRPPPNRGPHEQYFGPGTRLTVT.

The rearrangement links TRBV19 to TRBJ1-2; weak D call: TRBD1 (6 bases). The CDR3 is 16 amino acids. The ends were cut back, 5 bases at V and 0 bases at J, with 16 bases in the middle. Looked up from germline, CDR1 is LNHDA and CDR2 is SQIVND (reference sequence). This chain's CDR3 is CASSSSFGQTNYGYTF. CDR3 in DNA: TGTGCCAGTAGTTCCTCATTTGGACAGACTAACTATGGCTACACCTTC. Full variable domain (remainder filled in from reference TRBV19 and TRBJ1-2): DGGITQSPKYLFRKEGQNVTLSCEQNLNHDAMYWYRQDPGQGLRLIYYSQIVNDFQKGDIAEGYSVSREKKESFPLTVTSAQKNPTAFYLCASSSSFGQTNYGYTFGSGTRLTVV.

This rearrangement joins TRBV13 to TRBJ2-2; 7 bases are shared with TRBD1. V shed 5 bases, J shed 1 base, and the junction held 4 bases outside the gene matches. The germline V gene encodes CDR1 PRHDT and CDR2 FYEKMQ (reference sequence). The CDR3 length is 15 residues. CDR3 nucleotides: TGTGCCAGCAGCCAGGGGACAGTGAACACCGGGGAGCTGTTTTTT. Its translation: CASSQGTVNTGELFF.